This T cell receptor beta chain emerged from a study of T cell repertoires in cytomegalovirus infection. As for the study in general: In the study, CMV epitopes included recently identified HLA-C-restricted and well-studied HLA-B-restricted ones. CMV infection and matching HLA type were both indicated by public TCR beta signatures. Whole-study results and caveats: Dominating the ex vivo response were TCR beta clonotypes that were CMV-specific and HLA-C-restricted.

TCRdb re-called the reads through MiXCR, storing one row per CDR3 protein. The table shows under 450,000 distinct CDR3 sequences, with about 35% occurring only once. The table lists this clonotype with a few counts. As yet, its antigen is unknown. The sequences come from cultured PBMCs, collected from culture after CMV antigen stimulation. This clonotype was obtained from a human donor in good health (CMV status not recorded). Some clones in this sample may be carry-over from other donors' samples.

CDR3 in amino acids: CASSLDRGPYGYTF. For the CDR3, the DNA is TGTGCCAGCAGCTTAGATCGGGGCCCCTATGGCTACACCTTC. The chain is built from TRBV11-2 and TRBJ1-2; tentative D call: TRBD1 (5 bases). Trimming shortened V by 0 bases and J by 4 bases, and 9 bases separated the two germline ends. CDR1 is SGHAT, CDR2 FQNNGV, per germline. The CDR3 runs 14 residues.